These T cell receptor beta chains were read from a single sample in a study of OX40 agonist ivuxolimab in advanced cancers. The data were produced by immunoSEQ multiplex PCR, yet TCRdb's version contains in-frame clones alone and is incomplete. The table records tens of thousands of clones, around 91% of them present only once. Here the sequenced sample was CD4+ or CD8+ T cells sorted from blood, taken in a trial of the OX40 agonist ivuxolimab. The origin of the receptors is an adult with an advanced solid tumor such as melanoma, head and neck, liver or kidney cancer. CDR3s include the opening cysteine and the closing phenylalanine or tryptophan. The D gene is left open where the match is weak. Where a row states a size, it is once, few, many or the class of an expanded clone; other rows omit it.

>once|.|TRBV11-2|TRBJ2-3
CASSRSDTQYF
TGTGCCAGCAGCCGGTCAGATACGCAGTATTTT
>.|TRBD1|TRBV25-1|TRBJ1-2
CASSEAVGQPYGYTF
TGTGCCAGCAGTGAGGCCGTGGGACAGCCCTATGGCTACACCTTC
>.|TRBD1|TRBV19|TRBJ1-4
CASSLGTGTNEKLFF
TGTGCCAGTAGCTTGGGGACAGGGACTAATGAAAAACTGTTTTTT
>.|TRBD2|TRBV11-2|TRBJ2-7
CASSLGGLAGSSYEQYF
TGTGCCAGCAGCTTAGGTGGACTAGCGGGTTCGTCCTACGAGCAGTACTTC
>.|.|TRBV7-6|TRBJ2-5
CASERTEYQETQYF
TGTGCCAGCGAAAGGACAGAATACCAAGAGACCCAGTACTTC
>.|.|TRBV7-3|TRBJ2-7
CASSPGSAYEQYF
TGTGCCAGCAGCCCCGGGTCCGCGTACGAGCAGTACTTC
>.|.|TRBV28|TRBJ2-3
CASSLWSRQTDTQYF
TGTGCCAGCAGTTTATGGTCCCGACAGACAGATACGCAGTATTTT
>once|TRBD1|TRBV27|TRBJ1-2
CASSFRTGAYGYTF
TGTGCCAGCAGTTTCCGGACAGGGGCCTATGGCTACACCTTC
>.|.|TRBV4-1|TRBJ2-3
CASSQRSTDTQYF
TGCGCCAGCAGCCAACGAAGCACAGATACGCAGTATTTT
>.|TRBD2|TRBV19|TRBJ2-3
CASSILAGGTDTQYF
TGTGCCAGTAGTATATTGGCGGGGGGAACAGATACGCAGTATTTT
>.|TRBD1|TRBV4-2|TRBJ2-7
CASSQDFSFNRGYGEQYF
TGTGCCAGCAGCCAAGACTTTTCCTTTAACAGGGGTTACGGCGAGCAGTACTTC
>.|TRBD1|TRBV5-8|TRBJ1-1
CASNPRTGMNTEAFF
TGTGCCAGCAACCCTAGGACAGGGATGAACACTGAAGCTTTCTTT
>.|TRBD1|TRBV7-2|TRBJ1-5
CASSLFEGAIQPQHF
TGTGCCAGCAGCTTATTCGAGGGGGCGATTCAGCCCCAGCATTTT
>.|.|TRBV5-4|TRBJ2-2
CASSPASGELFF
TGTGCCAGCAGCCCCGCAAGCGGGGAGCTGTTTTTT
>.|.|TRBV19|TRBJ2-7
CASSSTGTSYEQYF
TGTGCCAGTAGTAGTACAGGGACCTCCTACGAGCAGTACTTC
>.|.|TRBV5-4|TRBJ2-2
CASSLVTGYTGELFF
TGTGCCAGCAGCTTAGTCACGGGGTACACCGGGGAGCTGTTTTTT
>.|TRBD2|TRBV5-6|TRBJ2-7
CASSLALAGLLYEQYF
TGTGCCAGCAGCTTGGCGCTAGCGGGGCTCCTCTACGAGCAGTACTTC
>.|.|TRBV7-8|TRBJ2-2
CASSLALSDTKTGELFF
TGTGCCAGCAGCTTAGCTTTGTCGGATACTAAAACCGGGGAGCTGTTTTTT
>.|.|TRBV19|TRBJ2-7
CASRVEGGNEQYF
TGTGCCAGTCGGGTGGAAGGAGGGAACGAGCAGTACTTC
>.|TRBD2|TRBV7-8|TRBJ2-7
CASSLEGLGVFEQYF
TGTGCCAGCAGCTTAGAGGGACTAGGGGTTTTCGAGCAGTACTTC
>.|TRBD1|TRBV7-8|TRBJ2-7
CASSLGTGVYEQYF
TGTGCCAGCAGCTTAGGGACAGGGGTCTACGAGCAGTACTTC
>.|.|TRBV4-1|TRBJ1-1
CASSQIGLDTEAFF
TGCGCCAGCAGCCAAATAGGGCTGGACACTGAAGCTTTCTTT
>.|TRBD2|TRBV28|TRBJ2-7
CASSFTSGRPSYEQYF
TGTGCCAGCAGCTTCACTAGCGGGAGGCCCTCCTACGAGCAGTACTTC
>once|TRBD2|TRBV7-6|TRBJ2-3
CASSLYELAVTDTQYF
TGTGCCAGCAGCTTATATGAACTAGCGGTCACAGATACGCAGTATTTT
>.|.|TRBV4-2|TRBJ2-4
CASSQDDIRVGAKNIQYF
TGTGCCAGCAGCCAAGATGATATCAGGGTTGGGGCCAAAAACATTCAGTACTTC
>.|TRBD2|TRBV7-2|TRBJ2-1
CASPSGLAGEQFF
TGTGCCAGTCCCAGCGGGCTAGCGGGTGAGCAGTTCTTC
>.|.|TRBV13|TRBJ2-1
CASSPDSYNEQFF
TGTGCCAGCAGCCCTGACTCCTACAATGAGCAGTTCTTC
>.|TRBD1|TRBV10-3|TRBJ1-5
CAIKGTDRVFRNQPQHF
TGTGCCATCAAGGGGACCGACAGGGTATTTCGCAATCAGCCCCAGCATTTT
>.|.|TRBV6-5|TRBJ2-1
CASTSSGNEQFF
TGTGCCAGCACTTCGAGTGGTAATGAGCAGTTCTTC
>.|TRBD1|TRBV6-1|TRBJ1-5
CASSSDREGNQPQHF
TGTGCCAGCAGCTCCGACAGGGAGGGCAATCAGCCCCAGCATTTT
>.|.|TRBV5-4|TRBJ2-2
CASSLSGNTGELFF
TGTGCCAGCAGCTTGTCCGGAAACACCGGGGAGCTGTTTTTT
>few|.|TRBV13|TRBJ1-1
CASSWVSLNTEAFF
TGTGCCAGCAGCTGGGTGAGCTTGAACACTGAAGCTTTCTTT
>.|.|TRBV30|TRBJ1-5
CAWSVGTSNQPQHF
TGTGCCTGGAGTGTCGGGACAAGCAATCAGCCCCAGCATTTT
>few|.|TRBV9|TRBJ1-1
CASSGAVGNTEAFF
TGTGCCAGCAGCGGGGCTGTGGGGAACACTGAAGCTTTCTTT
>once|.|TRBV15|TRBJ2-3
CATSRIPTDTQYF
TGTGCCACCAGCAGAATCCCGACGGATACGCAGTATTTT
>.|TRBD2|TRBV13|TRBJ2-7
CASSLAGSGDEQYF
TGTGCCAGCAGCTTAGCGGGTAGCGGGGACGAGCAGTACTTC
>.|.|TRBV10-3|TRBJ2-3
CAISEFQGLSDTQYF
TGTGCCATCAGTGAGTTCCAGGGGTTATCAGATACGCAGTATTTT
>.|TRBD2|TRBV11-3|TRBJ2-3
CASSLGVLAGADTQYF
TGTGCCAGCAGCTTAGGGGTGTTGGCGGGGGCAGATACGCAGTATTTT
>.|.|TRBV19|TRBJ2-1
CASSIWAASYNEQFF
TGTGCCAGTAGTATCTGGGCAGCTTCCTACAATGAGCAGTTCTTC
>.|.|TRBV10-2|TRBJ2-7
CASSEQGTYEQYF
TGCGCCAGCAGTGAGCAGGGGACCTACGAGCAGTACTTC
>.|.|TRBV4-3|TRBJ2-1
CASSQEGINEQFF
TGCGCCAGCAGCCAAGAGGGGATCAATGAGCAGTTCTTC
>.|TRBD2|TRBV5-6|TRBJ2-7
CASSLERGLGYEQYF
TGTGCCAGCAGCTTGGAGCGGGGACTTGGCTACGAGCAGTACTTC
>.|.|TRBV4-3|TRBJ1-4
CASSPDGISEKLFF
TGCGCCAGCAGCCCTGACGGAATTTCTGAAAAACTGTTTTTT
>once|.|TRBV7-2|TRBJ1-1
CASSLGWEALARTEAFF
TGTGCCAGCAGCTTAGGTTGGGAGGCTTTAGCGCGGACTGAAGCTTTCTTT